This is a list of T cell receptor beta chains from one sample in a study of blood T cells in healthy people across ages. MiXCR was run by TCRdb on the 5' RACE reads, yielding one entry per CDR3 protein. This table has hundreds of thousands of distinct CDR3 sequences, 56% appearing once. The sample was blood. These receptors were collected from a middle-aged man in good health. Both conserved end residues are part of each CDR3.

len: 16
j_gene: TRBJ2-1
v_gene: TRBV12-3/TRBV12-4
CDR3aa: CASTTTSGAGRGEQFF

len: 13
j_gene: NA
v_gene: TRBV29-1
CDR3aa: CSVGGRMPYEQYF

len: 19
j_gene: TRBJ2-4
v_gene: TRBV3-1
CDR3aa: CASSQDQLLAPGAKNVQYF

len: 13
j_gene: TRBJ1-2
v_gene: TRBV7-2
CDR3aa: CASSLGIEYGYTF

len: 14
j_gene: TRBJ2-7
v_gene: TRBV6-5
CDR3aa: CASSYREGVYEQYF

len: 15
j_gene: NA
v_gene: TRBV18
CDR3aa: CASSRPGTGAYEQYF

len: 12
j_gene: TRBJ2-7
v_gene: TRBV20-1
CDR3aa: CSAIGASYEQYF

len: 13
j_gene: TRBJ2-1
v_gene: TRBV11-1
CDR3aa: CASSPGQYYEQFF

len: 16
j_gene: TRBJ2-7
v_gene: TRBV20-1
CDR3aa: CSARVWGAGADYEQYF

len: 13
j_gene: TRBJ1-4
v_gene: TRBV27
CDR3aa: CASSLRGTRKLFF

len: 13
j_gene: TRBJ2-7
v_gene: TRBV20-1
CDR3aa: CSASGRMNYEQYF

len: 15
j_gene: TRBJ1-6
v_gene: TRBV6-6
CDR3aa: CASSYSAGWNSPLHF

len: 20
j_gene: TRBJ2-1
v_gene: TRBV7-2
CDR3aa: CASSSPRRGSSSSSYNEQFF

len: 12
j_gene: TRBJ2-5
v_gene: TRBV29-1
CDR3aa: CSGAGSQETQYF

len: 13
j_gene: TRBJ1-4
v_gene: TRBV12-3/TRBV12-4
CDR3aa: CASRAGLIEKLFF

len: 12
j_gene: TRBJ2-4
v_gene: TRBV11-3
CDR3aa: CVSSLEGDEQYF

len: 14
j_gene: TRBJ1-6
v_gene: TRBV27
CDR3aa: CASTWTGGDSPLHF

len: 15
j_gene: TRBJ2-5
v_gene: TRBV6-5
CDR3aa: CASSKDRGAAETQYF

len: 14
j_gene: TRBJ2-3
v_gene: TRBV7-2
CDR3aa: CASSAQRRVDTQYF

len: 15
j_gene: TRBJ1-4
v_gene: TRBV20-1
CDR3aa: CSAWARQGSNEKLFF

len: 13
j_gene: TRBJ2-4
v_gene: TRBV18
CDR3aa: CASSPGSLDIQYF

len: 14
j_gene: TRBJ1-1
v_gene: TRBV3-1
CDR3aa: CASSREQGSGEAFF

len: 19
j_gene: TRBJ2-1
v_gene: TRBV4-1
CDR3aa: CASSQGTRSGTGSGNEQFF

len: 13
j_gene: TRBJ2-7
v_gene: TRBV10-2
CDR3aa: CASEDRSSYEQYF

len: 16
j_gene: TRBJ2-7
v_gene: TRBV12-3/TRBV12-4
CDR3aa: CASSRDSGTGTYEQYF

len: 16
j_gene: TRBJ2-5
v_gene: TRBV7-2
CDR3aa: CASSFLAGDFRETQYF

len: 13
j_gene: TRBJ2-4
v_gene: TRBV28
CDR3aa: CASSFRGPNIQYF

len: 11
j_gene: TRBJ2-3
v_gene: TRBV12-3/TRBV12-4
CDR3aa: CASSSGDTQYF

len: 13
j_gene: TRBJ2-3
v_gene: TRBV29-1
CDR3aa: CSAAVSVTDTQYF

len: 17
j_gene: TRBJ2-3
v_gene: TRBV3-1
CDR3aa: CASSPHYPSTSTDTQYF

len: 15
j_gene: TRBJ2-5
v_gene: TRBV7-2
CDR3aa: CASSMGGAYQETQYF

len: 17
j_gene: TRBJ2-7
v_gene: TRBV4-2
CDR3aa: CASSQEAGTAFSYEQYF

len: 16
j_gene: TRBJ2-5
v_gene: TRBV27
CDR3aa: CASSPLATHDGETQYF

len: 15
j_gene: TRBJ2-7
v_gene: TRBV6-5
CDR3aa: CASSYSQGGSYEQYF

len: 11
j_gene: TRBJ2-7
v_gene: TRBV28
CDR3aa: CASSRTWEQYF

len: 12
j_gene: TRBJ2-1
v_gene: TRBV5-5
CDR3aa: CASKGQSGGEFF

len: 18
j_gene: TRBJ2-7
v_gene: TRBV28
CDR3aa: CASSFPAWASGIGYEQYF

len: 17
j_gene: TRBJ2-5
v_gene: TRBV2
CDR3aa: CASSEAAPQANRETQYF

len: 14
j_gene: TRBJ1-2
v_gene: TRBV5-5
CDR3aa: CASSLNPGWTGYTF

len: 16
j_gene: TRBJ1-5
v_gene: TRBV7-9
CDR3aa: CASSLSGQGHNQPQHF

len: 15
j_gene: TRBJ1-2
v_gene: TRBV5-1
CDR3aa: CATKPSKGPDYGYTF

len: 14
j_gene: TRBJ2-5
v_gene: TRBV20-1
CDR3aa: CSARDGGLQETQYF

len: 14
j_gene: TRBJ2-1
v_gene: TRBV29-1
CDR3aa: CSVEKVGAINEQFF

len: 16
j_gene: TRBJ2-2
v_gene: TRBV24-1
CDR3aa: CATSDIAGANTGELFF

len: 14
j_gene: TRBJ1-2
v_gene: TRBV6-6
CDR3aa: CASCGEGGYYGFTF

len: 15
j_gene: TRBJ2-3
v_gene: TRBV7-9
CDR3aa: CASSLAQGGTDTQYF

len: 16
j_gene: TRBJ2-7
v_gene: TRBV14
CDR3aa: CASSQGRRDTNNEQYF

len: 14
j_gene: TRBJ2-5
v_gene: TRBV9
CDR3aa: CASSPRDRLETQYF

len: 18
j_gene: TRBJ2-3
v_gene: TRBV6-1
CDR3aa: CASSKFRVNQGSTDTQYF

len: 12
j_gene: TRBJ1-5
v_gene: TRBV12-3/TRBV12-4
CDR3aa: CASRSGGQPQHF

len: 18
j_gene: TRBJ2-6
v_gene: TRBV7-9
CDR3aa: CASSFGTSGSSGANVLTF